Presented here are 5 T cell receptor beta chains from one specimen sequenced in a study of CD8 T cells in ankylosing spondylitis. Via MiXCR, TCRdb re-called the 5' RACE reads, giving one row per CDR3 protein. The profile covers over 700,000 distinct CDR3 sequences, with 15% to 20% appearing a single time and 15% to 20% taken by the ten largest. Which antigens these TCRs recognize remains unknown. Broader study findings: One TCR beta motif, made up of roughly 8 highly homologous variants, appeared characteristic of ankylosing spondylitis blood.

Sequencing input: blood, either unsorted or a sorted T cell fraction (not recorded which). These TCRs come from a male donor with ankylosing spondylitis.

The rearrangement links TRBV28 to TRBJ1-2, with 7 positions matching TRBD1. The CDR3 sequence is 15 residues long. Trimming at V came to 6 bases and at J to 6 bases, leaving 13 bases not matched to a gene. The V gene's germline CDR1 is MDHEN and CDR2 SYDVKM. DNA for the CDR3: TGTGCCAGCAGCGATACCGACAGGGCCCGGGATGGCTACACCTTC. The encoded protein is CASSDTDRARDGYTF.

The gene calls are TRBV19 and TRBJ2-7; maybe TRBD2 (6 bases). Germline V gene lookup returns CDR1 LNHDA and CDR2 SQIVND (reference sequence). This CDR3 has 15 amino acids. The germline V and J ends were trimmed by 6 bases and 4 bases, with 19 bases remaining between them. The chain's CDR3 is CASRARGAGGYEQYF. DNA of the CDR3: TGTGCCAGTAGAGCTCGGGGAGCCGGAGGGTACGAGCAGTACTTC.

The V and J genes are TRBV15 and TRBJ2-7; 11 nucleotides align to TRBD2. Germline CDR1 is LNHNV and CDR2 is YYDKDF (reference sequence). This CDR3 contains 17 residues. The V and J ends lost 1 base and 5 bases, in that order; junction bases with no gene match: 10. The CDR3 loop reads CATSRVGASGRQHEQYF. The CDR3 DNA reads TGTGCCACCAGCAGAGTTGGAGCTAGCGGGAGGCAACACGAGCAGTACTTC.

This clonotype turned up a few times. This chain uses TRBV6-2 or TRBV6-3 with TRBJ2-1; D not certain. Trimming took 7 bases from V and 8 from J, leaving 12 bases between them. CDR1 is MNHEY and CDR2 is SVGEGT in the germline V gene. There are 12 residues in the CDR3. CDR3 residues: CASTPSTHEQFF. The CDR3 nucleotides read TGTGCCAGCACTCCCTCGACCCATGAGCAGTTCTTC.

The rearrangement links TRBV28 to TRBJ2-7; tentative D call: TRBD2 (6 bases). The CDR3 extends over 13 amino acids. The germline V gene encodes CDR1 MDHEN and CDR2 SYDVKM. With 2 bases removed from V and 7 bases from J, the gap between germline ends came to 12 bases. DNA of the CDR3: TGTGCCAGCAGTTTACCCGCCCGGGGGGAGCAGTACTTC. The encoded protein is CASSLPARGEQYF.